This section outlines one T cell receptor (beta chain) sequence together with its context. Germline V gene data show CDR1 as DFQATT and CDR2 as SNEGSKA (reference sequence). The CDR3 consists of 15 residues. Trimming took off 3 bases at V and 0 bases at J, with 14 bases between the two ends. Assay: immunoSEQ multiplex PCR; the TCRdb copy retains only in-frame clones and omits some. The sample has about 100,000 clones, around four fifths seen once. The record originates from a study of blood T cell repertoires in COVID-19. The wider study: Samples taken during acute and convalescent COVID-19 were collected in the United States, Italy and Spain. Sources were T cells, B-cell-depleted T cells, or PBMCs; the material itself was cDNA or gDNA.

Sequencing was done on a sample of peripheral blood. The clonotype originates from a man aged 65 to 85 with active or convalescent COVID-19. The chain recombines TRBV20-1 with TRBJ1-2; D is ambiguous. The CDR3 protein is CSASRSEATNYGYTF. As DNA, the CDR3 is TGCAGTGCTAGTAGGTCGGAGGCCACTAACTATGGCTACACCTTC.